This passage covers 25 T cell receptor beta chains from one sample sequenced in a study of PD-1 blockade in classical Hodgkin lymphoma. The method was immunoSEQ multiplex PCR; TCRdb's version includes in-frame clones alone and lacks a portion of them. The table has about 96,000 clones, 90% to 95% seen once. Stated time point: cycle 4 day 1 (C4D1), after more than 5 weeks of nivolumab. Brentuximab vedotin exposure varied, and every patient relapsed after autologous stem cell transplantation. The source material was peripheral blood mononuclear cells (PBMCs), sampled before the fourth cycle of nivolumab. These TCRs come from a human donor with classical Hodgkin lymphoma.

This clone occurred once. This chain connects TRBV4-2 to TRBJ1-4; D is perhaps TRBD1 (6 bases). Germline CDR1 LGHNA, CDR2 YNFKEQ. Trimming took 0 bases from V and 5 from J, leaving 10 bases between them. The CDR3 extends over 15 amino acids. CDR3 in amino acids: CASSQDQGGNEKLFF. In nucleotides, the CDR3 is TGTGCCAGCAGCCAAGATCAAGGGGGGAATGAAAAACTGTTTTTT.

The chain employs TRBV15 and TRBJ2-1; no definite D call. V lost 0 bases and J lost 6, with 15 bases in between. The V gene's germline CDR1 is LNHNV and CDR2 YYDKDF (reference sequence). The CDR3 loop spans 16 amino acids. For the CDR3, the DNA is TGTGCCACCAGCAGAGATGGAAGATGGTTCGGCAATGAGCAGTTCTTC. Protein product: CATSRDGRWFGNEQFF.

The DNA for the CDR3 is TGTGCCACCAGCAGATCCCCTGTTTCGGGCCCCACAGATACGCAGTATTTT. Residues: CATSRSPVSGPTDTQYF. The chain recombines TRBV15 with TRBJ2-3; D gene unclear. The V and J ends lost 2 bases and 2 bases respectively, with 17 bases between them. CDR1 is LNHNV and CDR2 is YYDKDF in the germline V gene (reference sequence). The CDR3 is made up of 17 amino acids.

The rearrangement joins TRBV6-5 to TRBJ2-1; 8 bases align to TRBD1. The germline V gene encodes CDR1 MNHEY and CDR2 SVGAGI. This CDR3 has 16 amino acids. With V trimmed by 4 bases and J by 0 bases, 5 bases remained unmatched. CDR3 sequence (DNA): TGTGCCAGCAGTTGGAACAGGGGGAGCTCCTACAATGAGCAGTTCTTC. Translating gives CASSWNRGSSYNEQFF.

V and J are TRBV5-1 and TRBJ1-1; D is perhaps TRBD1 (6 bases). CDR1 is SGHRS and CDR2 is YFSETQ in the germline V gene. V lost 0 bases and J lost 4, with 7 bases in between. This CDR3 comprises 13 residues. DNA of the CDR3: TGCGCCAGCAGCTTGGGCAGGGGCACTGAAGCTTTCTTT. It codes for CASSLGRGTEAFF.

This clone was seen just once. The rearrangement links TRBV10-3 to TRBJ1-1, with TRBD1 matching over 8 bases. There are 14 residues in the CDR3. CDR1 ENHRY and CDR2 SYGVKD come from the germline V gene. V dropped 6 bases and J dropped 5; count of bases not matched to a gene: 8. The CDR3 loop is CAIREGQGRTEAFF. In nucleotides, the CDR3 is TGTGCCATCAGAGAAGGACAGGGTCGGACTGAAGCTTTCTTT.

The V and J genes are TRBV7-8 and TRBJ2-7, with 10 nucleotides matching TRBD2. Trimming took 2 bases from V and 7 from J; bases not matched to a gene: 20. This CDR3 has 19 residues. The germline V gene has CDR1 SGHVS and CDR2 FQNEAQ. The CDR3 DNA is TGTGCCAGCAGCTTAAAACCGGGACTAGCGATTGGGGCTCCGTGGGAGCAGTACTTC. Protein sequence: CASSLKPGLAIGAPWEQYF.

The rearrangement joins TRBV27 to TRBJ2-2; D perhaps matches TRBD2 (6 bases). Trimming left V 7 bases short and J 4 bases short, with 16 bases between. Germline loops: CDR1 MNHEY, CDR2 SMNVEV (reference sequence). CDR3 length: 15 residues. The CDR3 spells CASTLGGLSTGELFF. DNA of the CDR3: TGTGCCAGCACCCTGGGGGGTTTAAGCACCGGGGAGCTGTTTTTT.

The chain has TRBV30 and TRBJ2-2; D is ambiguous. CDR3 length: 13 amino acids. V was shortened by 5 bases and J by 6 bases, with 13 bases between the two germline ends. Germline CDR1 reads GTSNPN; CDR2 reads SVGIG (reference sequence). The CDR3 bases are TGTGCCTGGGACCGCGTTGGGTCCGGGGAGCTGTTTTTT. Translating gives CAWDRVGSGELFF.

The chain uses TRBV6-5 and TRBJ1-1; 8 nucleotides line up with TRBD1. The germline CDR1 and CDR2 sequences are MNHEY and SVGAGI. The CDR3 extends over 16 amino acids. V was pared by 2 bases and J by 0 bases, with 5 bases of the junction left unmatched. The DNA for the CDR3 is TGTGCCAGCAGTTACGCCAACAGGGGGGTGAACACTGAAGCTTTCTTT. Translated: CASSYANRGVNTEAFF.

The chain uses TRBV7-7 and TRBJ2-5; D is possibly TRBD2 (5 bases). Germline CDR1 SSHAT, CDR2 FNYEAQ (reference sequence). The CDR3 has 14 residues. V was trimmed by 5 bases and J by 3 bases, leaving 13 bases between them. CDR3 sequence reads: CASSLAGTKETQYF. As DNA, the CDR3 is TGTGCCAGCAGCCTCGCGGGTACCAAAGAGACCCAGTACTTC.

V gene TRBV27 combines with J gene TRBJ2-5; 9 nucleotides agree with TRBD1. Unmatched junction bases numbered 11, after V lost 4 bases and J lost 11 bases. The CDR3 spans 14 residues. Germline CDR1 is MNHEY and CDR2 is SMNVEV (reference sequence). This chain's CDR3 is CASSWDRVTREQYF. CDR3 bases: TGTGCCAGCAGTTGGGACAGGGTAACTAGGGAGCAGTACTTC.

J is TRBJ1-1 and V is TRBV5-1; tentative D call: TRBD1 (6 bases). Germline lookup yields CDR1 SGHRS and CDR2 YFSETQ. The CDR3 covers 13 residues. V was shortened by 1 base and J by 5 bases, with 9 bases between the two germline ends. Here the CDR3 DNA reads TGCGCCAGCAGCTTGATGGGGGCAACTGAAGCTTTCTTT. Residues: CASSLMGATEAFF.

This rearrangement joins TRBV18 to TRBJ1-1; 7 bases align to TRBD1. Germline assignment: CDR1 KGHSH and CDR2 LQKENI. V trimming: 5 bases; J trimming: 11 bases; junction bases outside the gene matches: 5. The CDR3 sequence is 11 residues long. The CDR3 nucleotides are TGTGCCAGCTCATTCACAGGGGAGGCTTTCTTT. Amino acids: CASSFTGEAFF.

This chain joins TRBV4-2 and TRBJ1-4; possibly TRBD1 for D (5 bases). Germline assignment: CDR1 LGHNA and CDR2 YNFKEQ. The V end was cut by 1 base, the J end by 7 bases, with 13 bases between. This CDR3 is built from 15 residues. CDR3 in amino acids: CASSQAQGLSEKLFF. The CDR3 DNA sequence: TGTGCCAGCAGCCAAGCGCAGGGATTGAGTGAAAAACTGTTTTTT.

V gene TRBV6-6 combines with J gene TRBJ2-2, with TRBD2 matching over 13 bases. V lost 5 bases, J lost 6 bases, and 6 bases stayed unmatched. The CDR3 spans 16 residues. CDR1 and CDR2 from the germline V gene are MNHNY and SVGAGI (reference sequence). Here the CDR3 reads CASSPRTSGRPGELFF. The DNA for the CDR3 is TGTGCCAGCAGTCCAAGGACTAGCGGGAGACCCGGGGAGCTGTTTTTT.

V usage is TRBV7-9 and J usage is TRBJ1-1; D not resolved. The germline V gene has CDR1 SEHNR and CDR2 FQNEAQ (reference sequence). The V end was cut by 5 bases, the J end by 6 bases, with 7 bases between. The CDR3 runs 11 residues. In DNA form, the CDR3 reads TGTGCCAGCAGCCTTGACGCTGAAGCTTTCTTT. Translation: CASSLDAEAFF.

V and J are TRBV27 and TRBJ2-1; the match to TRBD2 covers 7 bases. V was pared by 0 bases and J by 0 bases, with 5 bases of the junction left unmatched. Germline-derived CDR1 and CDR2 are MNHEY and SMNVEV (reference sequence). The CDR3 runs to 17 residues. The CDR3 nucleotides read TGTGCCAGCAGTTTATCACCTGCTAGCGGCTCCTACAATGAGCAGTTCTTC. Its translation: CASSLSPASGSYNEQFF.

The chain links TRBV18 to TRBJ2-7, with 12 positions matching TRBD2. Germline CDR1 KGHSH, CDR2 LQKENI. This CDR3 has 15 amino acids. Losses at the gene ends were 3 bases for V and 7 bases for J; bases not matched to a gene: 7. The CDR3 DNA follows: TGTGCCAGCTCACCGACTAGCGGGAGAGCAGGGGAGCAGTACTTC. Its protein is CASSPTSGRAGEQYF. Complete variable domain (other parts from reference TRBV18 and TRBJ2-7): NAGVMQNPRHLVRRRGQEARLRCSPMKGHSHVYWYRQLPEEGLKFMVYLQKENIIDESGMPKERFSAEFPKEGPSILRIQQVVRGDSAAYFCASSPTSGRAGEQYFGPGTRLTVT.

The V gene is TRBV29-1, the J gene TRBJ2-6; D is undetermined. The CDR3 runs to 13 residues. The germline V gene has CDR1 SQVTM and CDR2 ANQGSEA. Trimming cost V 5 bases and J 0 bases, with 5 bases left between them. The CDR3 is CSVYPSGANVLTF. The CDR3 region has the DNA TGCAGCGTTTACCCCTCTGGGGCCAACGTCCTGACTTTC.

The rearrangement joins TRBV7-2 to TRBJ1-4, with 11 bases matching TRBD1. This CDR3 spans 14 amino acids. Germline CDR1 and CDR2: SGHTA and FQGNSA. V shed 3 bases and J 8 bases; nucleotides not matched to a gene: 2. CDR3 nucleotides: TGTGCCAGCAGCTTCCGGACAGGGGGCGAAAAACTGTTTTTT. Translated, it gives CASSFRTGGEKLFF.

The CDR3 region has the DNA TGTGCCAGTAGTAACGGACTAGCGGGACTTAGCACAGATACGCAGTATTTT. It codes for CASSNGLAGLSTDTQYF. The J gene is TRBJ2-3, the V gene TRBV19, with 12 bases fitting TRBD2. From germline, CDR1 is LNHDA and CDR2 SQIVND (reference sequence). V lost 4 bases, J lost 0 bases, and 5 bases stayed unmatched. This CDR3 is 17 amino acids long. Combining the CDR3 with reference TRBV19 and TRBJ2-3 gives the whole variable domain DGGITQSPKYLFRKEGQNVTLSCEQNLNHDAMYWYRQDPGQGLRLIYYSQIVNDFQKGDIAEGYSVSREKKESFPLTVTSAQKNPTAFYLCASSNGLAGLSTDTQYFGPGTRLTVL.

CDR3 amino acids: CAWSSRSNEKLFF. The CDR3 DNA reads TGTGCCTGGAGTAGCAGGTCTAATGAAAAACTGTTTTTT. The gene calls are TRBV30 and TRBJ1-4; no definite D call. V was pared by 2 bases and J by 3 bases, with 7 bases between. Germline V CDR1 and CDR2: GTSNPN, SVGIG (reference sequence). The CDR3 consists of 13 residues.

The rearrangement links TRBV4-2 to TRBJ1-5; 11 nucleotides match TRBD1. CDR3 length: 16 amino acids. CDR1 and CDR2 from the germline V gene are LGHNA and YNFKEQ. V shed 0 bases, J shed 6 bases, and the junction held 4 bases outside the gene matches. The CDR3 sequence is CASSQDGTGGSQPQHF. CDR3 nucleotides: TGTGCCAGCAGCCAAGACGGGACAGGGGGAAGTCAGCCCCAGCATTTT.

J is TRBJ2-1 and V is TRBV28; 7 bases map to TRBD2. Germline assignment: CDR1 MDHEN and CDR2 SYDVKM. The CDR3 has 15 residues. V lost 3 bases to trimming and J lost 7 bases; unmatched junction nucleotides: 9. CDR3 sequence reads: CASSFPGRAINEQFF. The CDR3 DNA follows: TGTGCCAGCAGTTTCCCTGGGAGGGCCATTAATGAGCAGTTCTTC.